The T cell receptor (beta chain) described here comes from a study of T cell responses to AZD1222 COVID-19 vaccine. Whole-study results and caveats: Clonal diversity may have been underestimated, and the donors were mostly white British, with more females than males.

Regarding this clone: Its matching antigen is unknown.

Data came from immunoSEQ multiplex PCR; TCRdb stores just in-frame clones and leaves some out. The sample records approximately 150,000 clones, 90% to 95% being singletons. The CDR3 extends over 12 amino acids. The V end was cut by 6 bases, the J end by 9 bases, with 12 bases between. The germline V gene has CDR1 LNHDA and CDR2 SQIVND (reference sequence). The TCR was taken from an adult who had recovered from COVID-19. The material sequenced was peripheral blood, taken after recovery from COVID-19. The V call is TRBV19, the J call TRBJ1-5, with D uncertain. CDR3 in amino acids: CASSPREGPQHF. In nucleotides, the CDR3 is TGTGCCAGTAGCCCTCGGGAAGGGCCCCAGCATTTT.